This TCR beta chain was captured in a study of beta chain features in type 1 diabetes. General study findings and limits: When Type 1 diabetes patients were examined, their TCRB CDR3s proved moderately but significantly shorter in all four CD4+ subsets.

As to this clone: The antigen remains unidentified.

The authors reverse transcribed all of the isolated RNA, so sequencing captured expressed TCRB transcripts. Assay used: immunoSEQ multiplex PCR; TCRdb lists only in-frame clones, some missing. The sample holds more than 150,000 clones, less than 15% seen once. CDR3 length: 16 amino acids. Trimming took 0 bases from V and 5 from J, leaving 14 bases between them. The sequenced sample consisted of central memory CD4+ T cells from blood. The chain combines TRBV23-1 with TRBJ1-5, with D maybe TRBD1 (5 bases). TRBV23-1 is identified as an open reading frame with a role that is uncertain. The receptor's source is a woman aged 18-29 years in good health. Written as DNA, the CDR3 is TGCGCCAGCAGTCAATCGCGGGGACTGAACCATCAGCCCCAGCATTTT. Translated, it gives CASSQSRGLNHQPQHF.